This TCR beta chain is drawn from a study of human T cells and chemical hapten exposure (dated by TCRdb to the early 2020s). In terms of the full investigation: For sensitization, 2% DPC in acetone was applied to a roughly 2 cm by roughly 2 cm area of upper inner arm skin. Patient blood was sampled pre-sensitization (week 0) and at 2, 6 and about 24 weeks after DPC sensitization. Alopecia areata with under or over 50% scalp involvement, alopecia totalis and alopecia universalis were represented in the patient cohort, which was mostly female. Patch testing on the upper back used Finn chambers containing 0.01% DPC, with scoring done after 6 days according to International Contact Dermatitis Research Group standards. The study tracked peripheral blood TCR repertoire changes in vivo during primary and secondary sensitization to the hapten diphenylcyclopropenone (DPC) in alopecia patients. Blood for TCR sequencing was provided by twenty-nine alopecia patients at one to four time points (pre-sensitization, 2, 6 and 24 weeks). Libraries were pooled for sequencing, and variation in per-sample TCR yields was attributed mainly to small differences in library volumes within the pool. Throughout the roughly 23-week study period, patients were also given weekly therapeutic DPC doses on the scalp.

CDR1 and CDR2 are read off the germline V gene as MNHEY and SVGEGT. V drops 1 base and J drops 4 bases, leaving 7 bases in between. The CDR3, from cysteine to phenylalanine, totals 13 residues. Only the CDR3 region is kept as DNA, spanning 39 bases read in frame from base 1. This clonotype was detected many times. No cognate antigen has been identified for it. Within one base of it there is no much larger clone, and no base qualities were kept. The paper's findings and limits, for the study overall: Compared with pre-sensitization or healthy control sets, expanded TCRs formed significantly more large CDR3 similarity clusters, which is consistent with antigen-driven responses. All patients had alopecia, a presumed autoimmune disease, so their immune response might differ from that of healthy individuals. Repeated subsampling changed both the strength of the expansion versus patch-test correlation and the threshold at which that correlation became significant. A positive correlation was found between the number of PT1 expanded TCRs and patch test score, with significance reached at thresholds 8, 16 and 32 but not 4. The number of TCRs above 1 in 1000 frequency did not change with DPC sensitization; there was no evidence of global repertoire structure alterations.

The intended sense of this specimen's time point label: patch test 1, 2 weeks after DPC sensitization. What the treatment or condition label conveys for this sample: therapeutic diphenylcyclopropenone sensitization with weekly scalp DPC. At each patch-test visit, blood was drawn before the patch test was applied. Eligible patients were aged 18 to 70, diagnosed with alopecia, deemed suitable for DPC therapy, and excluded if pregnant. Unfractionated whole blood was collected in Tempus Blood RNA tubes, and total RNA was extracted from that blood. Receptors were amplified or captured by RACE. The reads were generated on a NextSeq 500. Library preparation attached unique molecular identifiers to individual cDNA molecules for quantitative, reproducible TCR counting. Both TCR alpha and TCR beta chains were sequenced from each blood RNA sample. As for the authors' bioinformatics: A median of around 96,000 TCRs per sample was observed, with a range of about 23,224 to 690,600. The Decombinator software suite was used to annotate V, J and CDR3 in the TCR reads. Every sample was subsampled to the same number of TCRs (28,000) for the PS versus PT1 abundance plots. TCRs were defined as expanded if absent before sensitization and observed at least eight times at the 2-week time point. TCRdb reprocessed the public reads (quality trimming at Q25 with fastp, clone calling with MiXCR) and kept in-frame beta chains. Each entry is one CDR3 protein sequence, shown with its most common DNA and genes. TCRdb, not the authors, supplied the V and J calls. Here the sample has about 380,000 distinct CDR3 sequences; approximately 4.4% occur a single time. The top ten clones comprise approximately 2.3% of the sample.

The chain was built from TRBV6-2 or TRBV6-3 and TRBJ1-1; no D gene call is confident. The sequence was obtained from a woman aged 45-59 years with alopecia areata. Some clones in this sample may be carry-over from other donors' samples. The sample in question was whole blood, obtained in connection with sensitization to the hapten diphenylcyclopropenone (DPC). The nucleotides are TGTGCCAGCAGTTACTTGGGTGGCACTGAAGCTTTCTTT. Its amino acids are CASSYLGGTEAFF.